This TCR beta chain was recorded in a study of ipilimumab plus nivolumab after autologous stem cell transplantation (dated by TCRdb to the early 2020s). Regarding the complete study: A median of roughly 5 ipilimumab doses and under 10 nivolumab doses was received by trial patients. Patients undergoing autologous transplant for high-risk diffuse large B cell lymphoma, mature T cell lymphoma, or multiple myeloma were enrolled in the trial. The intent-to-treat population of the trial was made up of 35 to 45 patients. Both primary refractory and relapsed disease were represented in the DLBCL cohort, where 18-month progression-free survival was around 84% and 29%, respectively. What the work shows at the level of the full study, not this receptor alone: The authors stated that profiles of the T cell receptor repertoire, regulatory T cell phenotype and gut microbiota provided a biologic rationale for studying this approach further. The authors concluded that combined checkpoint inhibition appeared tolerable when used as consolidation after transplant.

Library preparation used the immunoSEQ multiplex PCR assay. Here the immuneACCESS table is served through TCRdb, limited to in-frame sequences with V and J called. Missing clones are a known gap in these copies; in checked studies unresolved V genes cover under half, and the rest lacks a known reason. This sample has approximately 12,000 clones in its table, and more than 65% of those were observed once. The ten top clones hold under 30% of the sample. Starting 14 to 28 days after the autologous transplant, patients began checkpoint therapy, which included ipilimumab at 1 mg/kg intravenously on day 1 of selected weeks. Nivolumab was administered at 3 mg/kg intravenously on day 1 of weeks 1, 4, 7, 10, and every two weeks through week 26. This was a Phase Ib clinical trial that tested ipilimumab plus nivolumab, given as combined checkpoint inhibition, for consolidation following autologous stem cell transplantation.

For this clone: Its target antigen remains unknown. No qualities accompany the bases; no much larger clone lies one base away.

From its cysteine to its phenylalanine, the CDR3 spans 14 amino acids. Of all the DNA, just the CDR3 is kept, 42 bases in frame from base 1. At the junction V is shortened by 5 bases and J by 9 bases; bases outside the gene matches: 9. For CDR1 and CDR2, the germline V gene lists SGHTA and FQGNSA. The chain uses TRBV7-2 and TRBJ2-1; TRBD2 aligns with 8 central bases. The starting material was PBMCs, obtained in a trial of ipilimumab plus nivolumab as post-transplant consolidation. This receptor was taken from a male donor with diffuse large B-cell lymphoma. In nucleotides, the sequence is TGTGCCAGCAGCCTCCCGGGACTAGGGGGTGAGCAGTTCTTC. Protein translation: CASSLPGLGGEQFF.